The 22 T cell receptor beta chains listed next were all sequenced from one sample in a study of shared clonotypes between healthy human individuals (dated by TCRdb to 2019 to 2021). The library was obtained by the immunoSEQ multiplex PCR assay. Entries here come from immuneACCESS through TCRdb and include only in-frame sequences with V and J called. Some clones fail to appear in such tables; in the studies checked, an unresolved V gene covers under half of the shortfall, and the cause of the remainder is unknown. In this sample the table shows millions of clones, over 90% of which occur a single time. The ten largest clones capture 0.39% of the sample. The sequenced sample was naive CD4+ T cells from PBMCs. In light of the paper, this sample's cell subset or site label describes: CD45RA+ positively selected. The source is a man aged 18 to 30 in good health. Some clones in this sample may be carry-over from other donors' samples.

This chain connects TRBV4-2 to TRBJ2-1; D is perhaps TRBD1 or TRBD2 (6 bases each). Per germline, CDR1 LGHNA and CDR2 YNFKEQ. This CDR3 is built from 16 residues. V gave up 4 bases and J gave up 1 base, with 14 bases separating them. CDR3 bases: TGTGCCAGCAGCCGGTTTGAGGGGGGATCCTACAATGAGCAGTTCTTC. It encodes CASSRFEGGSYNEQFF.

V and J are TRBV4-3 and TRBJ1-2; no definite D call. The germline gives CDR1 LGHNA, CDR2 YSLEER. V was trimmed by 0 bases and J by 1 base, leaving 6 bases between them. The CDR3 extends over 14 amino acids. CDR3 residues: CASSQDYSNYGYTF. In DNA form, the CDR3 reads TGCGCCAGCAGCCAAGATTACAGTAACTATGGCTACACCTTC.

The rearrangement uses TRBV5-5 and TRBJ1-1; D uncertain. The CDR3 is 15 amino acids. Germline assignment: CDR1 SGHKS and CDR2 YYEKEE (reference sequence). The V end lost 1 base, the J end lost 2 bases, and 12 bases lay between the germline ends. The CDR3 coding sequence is TGTGCCAGCAGCTTGTTGCCCAGTGTCAACACTGAAGCTTTCTTT. This sequence encodes CASSLLPSVNTEAFF. Complete variable domain (other parts from reference TRBV5-5 and TRBJ1-1): DAGVTQSPTHLIKTRGQQVTLRCSPISGHKSVSWYQQVLGQGPQFIFQYYEKEERGRGNFPDRFSARQFPNYSSELNVNALLLGDSALYLCASSLLPSVNTEAFFGQGTRLTVV.

This rearrangement joins TRBV16 to TRBJ2-7; D is unresolved. This CDR3 comprises 15 residues. Germline assignment: CDR1 KGHSY and CDR2 FQNENV. V was clipped by 1 base and J by 3 bases, with 13 bases between them. The CDR3 protein is CASSQLGQSFYEQYF. DNA of the CDR3: TGTGCCAGCAGCCAATTAGGGCAGTCATTCTACGAGCAGTACTTC. Looking up the rest from reference TRBV16 and TRBJ2-7 gives the full variable domain: GEEVAQTPKHLVRGEGQKAKLYCAPIKGHSYVFWYQQVLKNEFKFLISFQNENVFDETGMPKERFSAKCLPNSPCSLEIQATKLEDSAVYFCASSQLGQSFYEQYFGPGTRLTVT.

About this clone: The sample carries other DNA sequences with the same CDR3. CDR3 sequence reads: CSARDAYEQYF. CDR3 sequence (DNA): TGCAGTGCTAGAGATGCTTACGAGCAGTACTTC. The rearrangement links TRBV20-1 to TRBJ2-7, with no clear D. V was cut by 0 bases and J by 4 bases, with 4 bases left in between. Looked up from germline, CDR1 is DFQATT and CDR2 is SNEGSKA (reference sequence). The CDR3 has 11 amino acids.

The V and J genes are TRBV28 and TRBJ1-2; D is possibly TRBD1 (5 bases). Germline V lookup: CDR1 MDHEN, CDR2 SYDVKM. The CDR3 length is 14 residues. The ends were cut back, 6 bases at V and 3 bases at J, with 14 bases in the middle. CDR3 in amino acids: CASSSAQGDYGYTF. The CDR3 DNA follows: TGTGCCAGCAGCAGCGCCCAAGGGGACTATGGCTACACCTTC.

V is TRBV28 and J is TRBJ1-6, with D perhaps matching TRBD1 (5 bases). Germline V gene data show CDR1 as MDHEN and CDR2 as SYDVKM. V lost 3 bases to trimming and J lost 0 bases, with 6 bases between them. This CDR3 is 15 amino acids long. The CDR3 protein is CASSLGGSYNSPLHF. For the CDR3, the DNA is TGTGCCAGCAGTTTGGGGGGCTCCTATAATTCACCCCTCCACTTT. The full variable domain, its missing parts supplied by reference TRBV28 and TRBJ1-6, is DVKVTQSSRYLVKRTGEKVFLECVQDMDHENMFWYRQDPGLGLRLIYFSYDVKMKEKGDIPEGYSVSREKKERFSLILESASTNQTSMYLCASSLGGSYNSPLHFGNGTRLTVT.

The chain is built from TRBV28 and TRBJ2-1; 12 bases agree with TRBD2. J was trimmed by 0 bases and V by 3 bases; bases with no gene match: 6. CDR3 length: 18 residues. CDR1 and CDR2 from the germline V gene are MDHEN and SYDVKM. The CDR3 DNA sequence: TGTGCCAGCAGTTTTGGACTAGCGGGACCCCTCTCCTACAATGAGCAGTTCTTC. It specifies CASSFGLAGPLSYNEQFF.

This chain connects TRBV2 to TRBJ2-3; D gene unclear. The germline V and J ends were trimmed by 8 bases and 6 bases, with 12 bases remaining between them. Per the germline V gene, CDR1 is SNHLY and CDR2 is FYNNEI. The CDR3 has 12 residues. The CDR3 region is CASGIDTDTQYF. The CDR3 region has the DNA TGTGCCAGCGGAATAGACACCGATACGCAGTATTTT.

Note on this clone: The same CDR3 arises from other DNA sequences in this sample as well. CDR3 amino acids: CASSLAGRGTEAFF. The CDR3 DNA is TGCGCCAGCAGCTTGGCCGGCAGGGGCACTGAAGCTTTCTTT. The chain carries TRBV5-1 and TRBJ1-1, with TRBD1 as a possible D gene (6 bases). V was shortened by 0 bases and J by 4 bases, with 10 bases between the two germline ends. Germline loops: CDR1 SGHRS, CDR2 YFSETQ. The CDR3 is 14 amino acids.

The chain combines TRBV27 with TRBJ1-2; D unclear. Germline V gives CDR1 MNHEY, CDR2 SMNVEV (reference sequence). V was clipped by 3 bases and J by 2 bases, with 16 bases between them. The CDR3 totals 16 residues. For the CDR3, the DNA is TGTGCCAGCAGTTTTACGATTGCGCGATTAAACTATGGCTACACCTTC. Its protein is CASSFTIARLNYGYTF.

The rearrangement joins TRBV29-1 to TRBJ2-3; TRBD2 matches at 11 bases. Looked up from germline, CDR1 is SQVTM and CDR2 is ANQGSEA. Losses at the gene ends were 1 base for V and 2 bases for J; bases not matched to a gene: 2. The CDR3 is made up of 15 amino acids. This CDR3 reads CSVEGLAGHTDTQYF. As DNA, the CDR3 is TGCAGCGTTGAAGGACTAGCGGGGCACACAGATACGCAGTATTTT.

The J gene is TRBJ2-7, the V gene TRBV5-4; a weak D match, TRBD2 (6 bases). Trimming removed 6 bases from V and 0 bases from J, with 10 bases in between. Germline lookup yields CDR1 SGHNT and CDR2 YYREEE (reference sequence). The CDR3 runs 13 residues. The CDR3 is CASNSGGSYEQYF. In DNA form, the CDR3 reads TGTGCCAGCAACTCCGGGGGCTCCTACGAGCAGTACTTC.

The CDR3 nucleotides are TGTGCCAGCAGCCTGAGGGGAAGGACTCAGGGGGGCTACACCTTC. Residues: CASSLRGRTQGGYTF. V usage is TRBV5-6 and J usage is TRBJ1-2, with D possibly TRBD1 on 6 matching bases. The CDR3 consists of 15 residues. Germline CDR1 SGHDT, CDR2 YYEEEE. V gave up 4 bases and J gave up 8 bases, with 21 bases separating them.

The chain joins TRBV29-1 to TRBJ1-1; weak D call: TRBD1 (6 bases). The V end lost 3 bases, the J end lost 4 bases, and 12 bases lay between the germline ends. The CDR3 consists of 13 residues. Germline-derived CDR1 and CDR2 are SQVTM and ANQGSEA. The CDR3 reads CSVDPAQGTEAFF. In nucleotides, the CDR3 is TGCAGCGTTGATCCAGCACAGGGCACTGAAGCTTTCTTT.

The chain carries TRBV6-6 and TRBJ1-5, with 7 bases identical to TRBD1. V lost 4 bases to trimming and J lost 9 bases; unmatched junction nucleotides: 9. Germline loops: CDR1 MNHNY, CDR2 SVGAGI (reference sequence). The CDR3 loop spans 14 amino acids. The chain's CDR3 is CASSSQGDLLPQHF. CDR3 nucleotides: TGTGCCAGCAGTTCCCAGGGGGACCTCTTGCCCCAGCATTTT.

This clone was counted a few times. The rearrangement links TRBV6-5 to TRBJ1-1; TRBD1 might be the D (5 bases). Germline V lookup: CDR1 MNHEY, CDR2 SVGAGI. This CDR3 spans 15 amino acids. With 0 bases removed from V and 1 base from J, the gap between germline ends came to 9 bases. The CDR3 region is CASSYSKGRNTEAFF. The CDR3 DNA reads TGTGCCAGCAGTTACTCGAAGGGGAGGAACACTGAAGCTTTCTTT.

J is TRBJ2-1 and V is TRBV11-3; D call uncertain. The length of the CDR3 is 14 residues. The germline V gene encodes CDR1 SGHNT and CDR2 YENEEA. Trimming removed 1 base at V and 7 bases at J, with 11 bases between. In DNA form, the CDR3 reads TGTGCCAGCAGCTTAGGTCATTCACGGAATGAGCAGTTCTTC. Protein product: CASSLGHSRNEQFF.

A single count supports this clone. The chain employs TRBV2 and TRBJ1-1; possibly TRBD1 for D (5 bases). The CDR3 length is 15 residues. CDR1 SNHLY and CDR2 FYNNEI come from the germline V gene. Trimming took off 3 bases at V and 1 base at J, with 12 bases between the two ends. The CDR3 nucleotides are TGTGCCAGCAGTGATGGGGGGACGGCGAACACTGAAGCTTTCTTT. This codes for CASSDGGTANTEAFF.

The rearrangement links TRBV13 to TRBJ2-3; 9 bases align to TRBD2. Germline loops: CDR1 PRHDT, CDR2 FYEKMQ (reference sequence). V was pared by 5 bases and J by 4 bases, with 10 bases of the junction left unmatched. There are 16 residues in the CDR3. CDR3 amino acids: CASSPHTSGRADTQYF. The CDR3 DNA reads TGTGCCAGCAGCCCCCATACTAGCGGGCGGGCAGATACGCAGTATTTT. Supplemented by reference TRBV13 and TRBJ2-3, the full variable domain reads AAGVIQSPRHLIKEKRETATLKCYPIPRHDTVYWYQQGPGQDPQFLISFYEKMQSDKGSIPDRFSAQQFSDYHSELNMSSLELGDSALYFCASSPHTSGRADTQYFGPGTRLTVL.

The chain couples TRBV7-9 to TRBJ2-3; tentative D call: TRBD2 (5 bases). Trimming removed 5 bases at V and 3 bases at J, with 12 bases between. Germline V gives CDR1 SEHNR, CDR2 FQNEAQ (reference sequence). The CDR3 is 14 amino acids. The CDR3 DNA sequence: TGTGCCAGCAGCCCGGGGATTCCGACAGATACGCAGTATTTT. Residues: CASSPGIPTDTQYF.

The chain combines TRBV5-1 with TRBJ2-5, with 9 bases fitting TRBD1. The germline V gene has CDR1 SGHRS and CDR2 YFSETQ. This CDR3 is 15 amino acids long. The V segment lost 4 bases and the J segment 5 bases; nucleotides outside the gene matches: 9. CDR3 DNA sequence: TGCGCCAGCAGCAAACACGCCGGGACAGGGGAGACCCAGTACTTC. Amino acid sequence: CASSKHAGTGETQYF.